This T cell receptor (beta chain) was identified in a study of human T cells and chemical hapten exposure. Study context: Mostly female patients had alopecia areata, totalis or universalis.

Trimming pared 0 bases from V and 5 bases from J, leaving 7 bases between. Germline CDR1 is GTSNPN and CDR2 is SVGIG (reference sequence). The CDR3 totals 12 residues. Time point noted: patch test 3, about 24 weeks after DPC sensitization. As to treatment: therapeutic diphenylcyclopropenone sensitization with weekly scalp DPC. TCRdb independently ran MiXCR on the RACE reads; one entry per CDR3 protein. The sample holds tens of thousands of distinct CDR3 sequences; approximately 11% are singletons and the top ten take around 3.8%. The sequencing here drew on whole blood, taken in connection with sensitization to the hapten diphenylcyclopropenone (DPC). This sequence was found in a woman aged 45 to 65 with alopecia areata. Some clones in this sample may be carry-over from other donors' samples. The chain recombines TRBV30 with TRBJ1-2; D is perhaps TRBD1 (5 bases). CDR3 nucleotide sequence: TGTGCCTGGAGTGTGGACACTTATGGCTACACCTTC. Translation: CAWSVDTYGYTF.